A single sample gave rise to the 26 T cell receptor beta chains below, sequenced in a study of blood T cell repertoires in COVID-19. Sequencing was performed with immunoSEQ multiplex PCR; in TCRdb, only in-frame clones are kept and a portion is missing. This table holds 250,000 to 300,000 clones, about 86% found once. Material for sequencing was peripheral blood. The receptors derive from a man aged 80 or over with acute or convalescent COVID-19.

V usage is TRBV6-5 and J usage is TRBJ1-1; the D is unclear. The V end lost 6 bases, the J end lost 4 bases, and 15 bases lay between the germline ends. There are 14 residues in the CDR3. CDR1 is MNHEY, CDR2 SVGAGI, per germline. CDR3 nucleotide sequence: TGTGCCAGCAGGGAGCAGTTATTAGGCACTGAAGCTTTCTTT. Protein: CASREQLLGTEAFF.

The chain links TRBV9 to TRBJ1-2; TRBD1 agrees at 12 bases. The CDR3 is 15 amino acids. V shed 0 bases and J 7 bases; nucleotides not matched to a gene: 4. In germline, CDR1 is SGDLS, CDR2 YYNGEE. In DNA, the CDR3 is TGTGCCAGCAGCGTAGCTGGGACAGGGGGCTCTGGCTACACCTTC. This translates into CASSVAGTGGSGYTF.

This clone appeared once. The V gene is TRBV6-5, the J gene TRBJ1-1; TRBD1 is a possible D gene (5 bases). The CDR3 contains 15 residues. The V gene's germline CDR1 is MNHEY and CDR2 SVGAGI. V lost 7 bases and J 4 bases, leaving 19 bases between the germline ends. CDR3 nucleotide sequence: TGTGCCAGCACCACACCGGGGGTGGGAGGCACTGAAGCTTTCTTT. Its translation is CASTTPGVGGTEAFF.

J is TRBJ2-6 and V is TRBV6-5; D gene unclear. The CDR3 sequence is 14 residues long. V lost 6 bases, J lost 2 bases, and 8 bases lay in between. CDR1 and CDR2 from the germline V gene are MNHEY and SVGAGI. CDR3 sequence (DNA): TGTGCCAGCAGACGGAGCCCTGGGGCCAACGTCCTGACTTTC. This translates into CASRRSPGANVLTF.

J is TRBJ2-3 and V is TRBV7-2; 9 positions agree with TRBD2. V shed 4 bases and J 0 bases; nucleotides not matched to a gene: 5. CDR1 is SGHTA, CDR2 FQGNSA, per germline. This CDR3 spans 16 amino acids. This CDR3 is CASSSVAGASTDTQYF. CDR3 nucleotides: TGTGCCAGCAGCTCAGTAGCGGGGGCCAGCACAGATACGCAGTATTTT.

This chain joins TRBV24-1 and TRBJ1-5; D gene ambiguous. CDR1 is KGHDR, CDR2 SFDVKD, per germline. The CDR3 loop spans 13 amino acids. V shed 1 base and J shed 5 bases, with 5 bases lying between them. The DNA for the CDR3 is TGTGCCACCAGTGATTTCGGTGATCAGCCCCAGCATTTT. Translation: CATSDFGDQPQHF.

The rearrangement joins TRBV7-9 to TRBJ1-2, with TRBD1 matching 8 bases. Germline loops: CDR1 SEHNR, CDR2 FQNEAQ (reference sequence). With V trimmed by 5 bases and J by 9 bases, 8 bases remained unmatched. CDR3 length: 13 amino acids. DNA for the CDR3: TGTGCCAGCAGCGATACAGGGGGAAGGAGCTACACCTTC. As protein: CASSDTGGRSYTF.

V and J are TRBV30 and TRBJ2-6; TRBD2 might be the D (5 bases). The V gene's germline CDR1 is GTSNPN and CDR2 SVGIG (reference sequence). The CDR3 sequence is 16 residues long. Trimming cost V 0 bases and J 4 bases, with 13 bases left between them. CDR3 sequence: CAWSVQRPSGANVLTF. The CDR3 nucleotides read TGTGCCTGGAGTGTACAGCGGCCGAGCGGGGCCAACGTCCTGACTTTC.

Turning to this clone: At one of its ends the junction is not consistent with the germline gene, which may arise from a read error. This chain connects TRBV6-2 or TRBV6-3 to TRBJ1-5, with D uncertain. The germline gives CDR1 MNHEY, CDR2 SVGEGT. This CDR3 region has 14 residues. The CDR3 protein is CASSYSSSNQPQHF. The CDR3 nucleotides are TGTGCTAGCAGTTACTCGAGTAGCAATCAGCCCCAGCATTTT.

The V and J genes are TRBV5-1 and TRBJ2-5; D is unclear. The CDR3 totals 13 residues. Per germline, CDR1 SGHRS and CDR2 YFSETQ. The V gene lost 2 bases and the J gene lost 9 bases, with 14 bases spanning the gap. DNA of the CDR3: TGCGCCAGCAGCTTTCCCCGGAGCTGGGCCCAGTACTTC. Translating it yields CASSFPRSWAQYF.

This rearrangement joins TRBV30 to TRBJ1-6; TRBD1 matches 8 bases. Trimming took 3 bases from V and 10 from J; bases not matched to a gene: 11. Looked up from germline, CDR1 is GTSNPN and CDR2 is SVGIG (reference sequence). The CDR3 runs 15 residues. Here the CDR3 DNA reads TGTGCCTGGAGCCCCCCCAGGGGGCGAGTCTCACCCCTCCACTTT. Amino acid sequence: CAWSPPRGRVSPLHF.

The chain combines TRBV5-1 with TRBJ2-7; 7 positions agree with TRBD2. The V segment lost 1 base and the J segment 2 bases; nucleotides outside the gene matches: 3. This CDR3 has 14 amino acids. Germline V CDR1 and CDR2: SGHRS, YFSETQ. As DNA, the CDR3 is TGCGCCAGCAGCTTGCTCCGGGGGGCCTACGAGCAGTACTTC. Translated: CASSLLRGAYEQYF.

This clone occurred a few times. The chain carries TRBV2 and TRBJ1-1, with TRBD1 identical over 11 bases. The germline V gene has CDR1 SNHLY and CDR2 FYNNEI. This CDR3 is built from 15 residues. J gave up 3 bases and V 7 bases, and 7 bases lay outside the gene matches. The CDR3: CASTRTGGADTEAFF. The CDR3 coding sequence is TGTGCCAGCACGAGGACAGGGGGCGCGGACACTGAAGCTTTCTTT.

The chain uses TRBV10-3 and TRBJ2-6; 7 bases match TRBD1. The CDR3 spans 16 residues. The V gene's germline CDR1 is ENHRY and CDR2 SYGVKD. V lost 6 bases, J lost 0 bases, and 5 bases stayed unmatched. DNA of the CDR3: TGTGCCATCAGCCGGGACAGCGGCTCTGGGGCCAACGTCCTGACTTTC. Protein product: CAISRDSGSGANVLTF.

The rearrangement links TRBV9 to TRBJ2-3; D uncertain. The CDR3 runs 13 residues. Germline lookup yields CDR1 SGDLS and CDR2 YYNGEE. V was pared by 3 bases and J by 4 bases, with 9 bases between. For the CDR3, the DNA is TGTGCCAGCAGCGCCCAGGTAGCAGATACGCAGTATTTT. Protein: CASSAQVADTQYF.

The rearrangement links TRBV9 to TRBJ2-7; 8 bases are shared with TRBD1. Germline V gene sequence: CDR1 SGDLS, CDR2 YYNGEE. Germline trimming cut 4 bases from V and 1 base from J; bases unmatched to any gene: 7. This CDR3 has 15 residues. The CDR3 sequence is CASSPEGQASYEQYF. The CDR3 DNA is TGTGCCAGCAGCCCTGAGGGACAGGCTTCCTACGAGCAGTACTTC. Filled out from reference TRBV9 and TRBJ2-7, the complete variable domain reads DSGVTQTPKHLITATGQRVTLRCSPRSGDLSVYWYQQSLDQGLQFLIQYYNGEERAKGNILERFSAQQFPDLHSELNLSSLELGDSALYFCASSPEGQASYEQYFGPGTRLTVT.

This clone was picked up one time. The genes are TRBV28 and TRBJ1-5, with TRBD1 matching over 10 bases. The CDR3 totals 19 residues. The germline CDR1 and CDR2 sequences are MDHEN and SYDVKM. V gave up 6 bases and J gave up 0 bases; unmatched junction bases: 14. DNA for the CDR3: TGTGCCAGCAGCTCAATCGGGACAGGGGTCCCCTTTAGCAATCAGCCCCAGCATTTT. Its translation: CASSSIGTGVPFSNQPQHF. The variable domain in full, with the rest retrieved from reference TRBV28 and TRBJ1-5, is DVKVTQSSRYLVKRTGEKVFLECVQDMDHENMFWYRQDPGLGLRLIYFSYDVKMKEKGDIPEGYSVSREKKERFSLILESASTNQTSMYLCASSSIGTGVPFSNQPQHFGDGTRLSIL.

The rearrangement uses TRBV27 and TRBJ2-3; TRBD2 agrees at 12 bases. Germline trimming cut 2 bases from V and 1 base from J; bases unmatched to any gene: 4. The CDR3 is 17 amino acids. The V gene's germline CDR1 is MNHEY and CDR2 SMNVEV (reference sequence). CDR3 region: CASSLSRTSGGTDTQYF. CDR3 nucleotides: TGTGCCAGCAGTTTAAGCCGGACTAGCGGGGGCACAGATACGCAGTATTTT.

The chain uses TRBV29-1 and TRBJ2-7; maybe TRBD2 (6 bases). Trimming took off 2 bases at V and 7 bases at J, with 12 bases between the two ends. The CDR3 has 12 amino acids. From germline, CDR1 is SQVTM and CDR2 ANQGSEA. The CDR3 sequence is CSVEQGGGEQYF. The CDR3 nucleotides are TGCAGCGTTGAACAGGGCGGAGGGGAGCAGTACTTC.

The chain employs TRBV29-1 and TRBJ1-4; possibly TRBD1 for D (5 bases). CDR1 and CDR2 (germline): SQVTM, ANQGSEA. This CDR3 has 14 residues. V was shortened by 1 base and J by 8 bases, with 14 bases between the two germline ends. This CDR3 reads CSVEVTGVGEKLFF. In nucleotides, the CDR3 is TGCAGCGTTGAAGTGACGGGGGTGGGCGAAAAACTGTTTTTT.

This clone was counted at least ten times. This chain uses TRBV6-6 with TRBJ1-6; D might be TRBD1 (5 bases). V lost 7 bases and J lost 1, with 11 bases in between. The CDR3 covers 15 residues. Germline V gene lookup returns CDR1 MNHNY and CDR2 SVGAGI (reference sequence). CDR3 loop: CASKGRASYNSPLHF. CDR3 in DNA: TGTGCCAGCAAGGGCAGGGCATCCTATAATTCACCCCTCCACTTT.

This chain links TRBV15 with TRBJ2-6, with 10 bases aligning to TRBD1. V lost 0 bases to trimming and J lost 4 bases; unmatched junction nucleotides: 9. The CDR3 is made up of 19 amino acids. Germline V CDR1 and CDR2: LNHNV, YYDKDF (reference sequence). The CDR3 DNA sequence: TGTGCCACCAGCAGAGACCCAAGGGACAGGGGAACGGGGGCCAACGTCCTGACTTTC. Translation: CATSRDPRDRGTGANVLTF.

The gene calls are TRBV5-1 and TRBJ2-6; 15 bases are shared with TRBD2. Losses at the gene ends were 4 bases for V and 0 bases for J; bases not matched to a gene: 5. This CDR3 has 19 residues. Germline lookup yields CDR1 SGHRS and CDR2 YFSETQ. The CDR3 DNA sequence: TGCGCCAGCAGCGCGGGACTAGCGGGAGGACACTCTGGGGCCAACGTCCTGACTTTC. Encoded protein: CASSAGLAGGHSGANVLTF.

This chain uses TRBV19 with TRBJ2-1; tentatively, D is TRBD1 (6 bases). This CDR3 has 15 residues. Per the germline V gene, CDR1 is LNHDA and CDR2 is SQIVND (reference sequence). V was cut by 3 bases and J by 6 bases, with 15 bases left in between. CDR3 bases: TGTGCCAGTAGTATCGGGCAGGGGAACGGCAATGAGCAGTTCTTC. It yields the protein CASSIGQGNGNEQFF.

The chain couples TRBV3-1 (or the pseudogene TRBV3-2) to TRBJ1-2, with D perhaps TRBD1 (5 bases). The V gene's germline CDR1 is LGHDT and CDR2 YNNKEL (reference sequence). V was trimmed by 4 bases and J by 7 bases, leaving 13 bases between them. This CDR3 spans 13 amino acids. The CDR3 DNA reads as TGTGCCAGCAGCCCCCGACAGCTCTTTGGCTACACCTTC. Translating gives CASSPRQLFGYTF.

The J gene is TRBJ2-1, the V gene TRBV9, with D possibly TRBD1 on 7 matching bases. The CDR3 spans 17 residues. V was pared by 0 bases and J by 5 bases, with 18 bases between. Germline values: CDR1 SGDLS, CDR2 YYNGEE. Here the CDR3 reads CASSVAGGTPQDNEQFF. The CDR3 DNA is TGTGCCAGCAGCGTAGCAGGGGGGACCCCCCAGGACAATGAGCAGTTCTTC.